This T cell receptor beta chain was sequenced during a study of shared clonotypes between healthy human individuals. Whole-study findings and limits: Against clonotypes common to all four donors, non-shared ones had lower generation probabilities.

Authors' processing steps: ImmunoSEQ junction-only sequences lacked quality scores, so their filtering differed. Data came from immunoSEQ multiplex PCR; TCRdb stores just in-frame clones and leaves some out. The D gene and trimming were derived from the DNA, and the V and J assignments and clone size from that table. The sample holds some 1.5 million clones; around 98% are singletons and the top ten take around 0.47%. Remarks on this clone: Its antigen remains unidentified.

The CDR3 totals 15 residues. The germline CDR1 and CDR2 sequences are SGHTA and FQGNSA. Trimming left V 2 bases short and J 5 bases short, with 12 bases between. The V gene is TRBV7-2, the J gene TRBJ2-2, with no clear D. The sample taken for sequencing was naive CD4+ T cells sorted from blood. As for subset: CD45RA+ positively selected. The sequence came from a man younger than 40 in good health. The CDR3 reads CASSLRRQRTGELFF. In DNA, the CDR3 is TGTGCCAGCAGCTTACGTAGGCAGAGAACCGGGGAGCTGTTTTTT.